This paragraph covers one TCR beta chain sequence. Its antigen is unknown. The data belong to a study of blood T cell dynamics during melanoma immunotherapy. Overall study: First-line therapy was either pembrolizumab or nivolumab with ipilimumab for metastatic melanoma. Points from the study as a whole: At W3, later disease-control patients showed bifurcated PBMC repertoire changes, unlike progressors.

The germline CDR1 and CDR2 sequences are MDHEN and SYDVKM. This CDR3 is built from 18 residues. With 5 bases removed from V and 0 bases from J, the gap between germline ends came to 20 bases. A fixed DNA input of about 320 ng was used per bulk PBMC sample. Sequencing was performed with immunoSEQ multiplex PCR; in TCRdb, only in-frame clones are kept and a portion is missing. The sample has 17,000 or so clones, 83% seen once. The time point denotes: pre-treatment baseline. This chain joins TRBV28 and TRBJ2-4; TRBD1 is a possible D gene (6 bases). The TCR sequence derives from a human donor with melanoma. The input for sequencing was blood, taken from a patient treated with checkpoint blockade. CDR3 region: CASSIRARGVLAKNIQYF. DNA for the CDR3: TGTGCCAGCAGTATTCGAGCCAGGGGCGTACTAGCCAAAAACATTCAGTACTTC.